This T cell receptor beta chain derives from a study of cytomegalovirus exposure and HLA in healthy donors. While unrecorded immune exposures were likely, the donors were nominally healthy when sampled. PCR involved 60 Vbeta and 13 Jbeta primers. Assay used: immunoSEQ multiplex PCR; TCRdb lists only in-frame clones, some missing. The table includes under 170,000 clones, around 75% detected once. The germline gives CDR1 LNHNV, CDR2 YYDKDF (reference sequence). The CDR3 runs to 14 residues. Trimming shortened V by 1 base and J by 1 base, and 8 bases separated the two germline ends. This clonotype was obtained from a human donor in good health. This chain uses TRBV15 with TRBJ2-7; unclear D gene. Sample: PBMCs. The CDR3 nucleotides are TGTGCCACCAGCAGAGCGAGGCTATCCTACGAGCAGTACTTC. Its protein product is CATSRARLSYEQYF.